The text below deals with one T cell receptor (beta chain). CDR3 length: 16 amino acids. Germline assignment: CDR1 ENHRY and CDR2 SYGVKD. The V and J ends lost 8 bases and 3 bases, in that order; junction bases with no gene match: 9. The source of the sample is a study of blood T cell repertoires in COVID-19. About the research overall: Acute and convalescent COVID-19 samples came from the United States, Italy and Spain. The analysed material was cDNA or gDNA that came from T cells, B-cell-depleted T cells, or PBMCs.

In the original analysis: Quantification of nucleated cells was approximated via reference gene primer amplification. The assay was immunoSEQ multiplex PCR, and TCRdb's table has in-frame clones only and misses some. V and J calls and clone size come straight from that table; D and trimming were deduced from the DNA. Of about 74,000 clones listed, roughly four fifths are singletons. Source material: peripheral blood. The sequence came from a man in his 70s with acute or convalescent COVID-19. The J gene is TRBJ2-7, the V gene TRBV10-3; TRBD2 matches at 14 bases. CDR3 residues: CAIRGLAGAGDYEQYF. CDR3 DNA sequence: TGTGCCATCCGGGGACTAGCGGGAGCCGGGGACTACGAGCAGTACTTC.